This entry lists 4 T cell receptor beta chains sequenced from one sample in a study of blood T cells in healthy people across ages. For the second PCR, which ran for roughly 6 to 12 cycles, a sample-barcoded 5' primer and a J-beta primer mix were used. TCRdb analysed the 5' RACE reads with MiXCR anew, one entry per CDR3 protein. The sample has 550,000 to 650,000 distinct CDR3 sequences; over 25% are singletons. This sample also belongs to another study, concerning T cells of mothers and their children.

Sequencing input: blood. Receptors originate from a boy between 2 and 10 years old in good health.

The rearrangement uses TRBV25-1 and TRBJ1-1; D is possibly TRBD1 (5 bases). V was shortened by 6 bases and J by 0 bases, with 11 bases between the two germline ends. This CDR3 contains 14 residues. The germline CDR1 and CDR2 sequences are MGHDK and SYGVNS. CDR3 nucleotide sequence: TGTGCCAGCAGAGAGACAGCCATGAACACTGAAGCTTTCTTT. Protein sequence: CASRETAMNTEAFF. Based on the CDR3 plus reference TRBV25-1 and TRBJ1-1, the full variable domain is EADIYQTPRYLVIGTGKKITLECSQTMGHDKMYWYQQDPGMELHLIHYSYGVNSTEKGDLSSESTVSRIRTEHFPLTLESARPSHTSQYLCASRETAMNTEAFFGQGTRLTVV.

This sequence joins TRBV3-1 and TRBJ2-1; unclear D gene. The J call is uncertain, as TRBJ2-7 better fits the DNA end. Per the germline V gene, CDR1 is LGHDT and CDR2 is YNNKEL (reference sequence). There are 13 residues in the CDR3. The CDR3 nucleotides read TGTGCCAGCAGCCATGGTAGCCCTTGGGAGCAGTACTTC. This sequence encodes CASSHGSPWEQYF.

The rearrangement joins TRBV6-1 to TRBJ1-2; 8 bases align to TRBD1. Trimming took 3 bases from V and 4 from J; bases not matched to a gene: 7. CDR1 is MNHNS, CDR2 SASEGT, per germline. This CDR3 comprises 15 residues. This CDR3 is CASSERTGPGYGYTF. In DNA, the CDR3 is TGTGCCAGCAGTGAGAGGACAGGGCCGGGCTATGGCTACACCTTC.

As concerns this clonotype: A read error may be the cause here, since a much bigger clone is one base away. The CDR3 DNA is TGCGCCAGCGGGGACACAGGGTCCAGCACTGACGCTTTCTTT. Amino acids: CASGDTGSSTDAFF. V usage is TRBV5-1 and J usage is TRBJ1-1, with TRBD1 as a possible D gene (6 bases). The CDR3 totals 14 residues. Germline CDR1 and CDR2: SGHRS and YFSETQ.